What follows are 9 T cell receptor beta chains derived from one specimen sequenced in a study of blood T cell repertoires in COVID-19. Sequenced by immunoSEQ multiplex PCR; TCRdb stores in-frame clones only, minus some. This table holds approximately 76,000 clones, around 88% found once. Sequences were obtained from peripheral blood. The receptors were gathered from a man aged 30-40 years with acute or convalescent COVID-19.

This clone was observed once. V is TRBV7-9 and J is TRBJ1-2, with 9 bases lining up with TRBD1. The V segment lost 5 bases and the J segment 8 bases; nucleotides outside the gene matches: 12. This CDR3 is 15 amino acids long. Germline V gene lookup returns CDR1 SEHNR and CDR2 FQNEAQ (reference sequence). CDR3 DNA sequence: TGTGCCAGCAGCCCTCACGACACAGGGGGCAGGGGCTACACCTTC. It encodes CASSPHDTGGRGYTF.

The chain joins TRBV6-5 to TRBJ2-1; TRBD2 agrees at 7 bases. Germline V gene data show CDR1 as MNHEY and CDR2 as SVGAGI. The V and J ends lost 8 bases and 4 bases, in that order; junction bases with no gene match: 5. This CDR3 has 13 residues. DNA of the CDR3: TGTGCCAGCCTACTAGCGAGGTACAATGAGCAGTTCTTC. Protein sequence: CASLLARYNEQFF.

This clone has only one observation. The chain carries TRBV3-1 (or the pseudogene TRBV3-2) and TRBJ2-4; the match to TRBD2 covers 8 bases. The CDR3 sequence is 13 residues long. The junction had 7 bases not matched to a gene; V was cut back by 9 bases and J by 6 bases. CDR1 and CDR2 from the germline V gene are LGHDT and YNNKEL (reference sequence). The CDR3 spells CASTTGGSNIQYF. The DNA for the CDR3 is TGTGCCAGTACTACGGGAGGGTCAAACATTCAGTACTTC.

The J gene is TRBJ1-3, the V gene TRBV9, with a tentative D call TRBD1 (6 bases). Trimming cost V 5 bases and J 2 bases, with 17 bases left between them. CDR1 and CDR2 from the germline V gene are SGDLS and YYNGEE. CDR3 size: 16 residues. Here the CDR3 DNA reads TGTGCCAGCAGTCGCCTGACAGGAAAGACTGGAAACACCATATATTTT. Translating gives CASSRLTGKTGNTIYF.

The rearrangement links TRBV7-3 to TRBJ2-5, with 8 bases identical to TRBD2. CDR3 length: 15 amino acids. Germline trimming cut 8 bases from V and 3 bases from J; bases unmatched to any gene: 11. Looked up from germline, CDR1 is SGHTA and CDR2 is FQGTGA. CDR3 in amino acids: CASCTTAGEKETQYF. The CDR3 coding sequence is TGTGCCAGCTGTACGACAGCGGGAGAAAAAGAGACCCAGTACTTC.

The CDR3 is CASSTGLANEQFF. CDR3 nucleotide sequence: TGTGCCAGCAGCACGGGACTAGCTAATGAGCAGTTCTTC. The gene calls are TRBV27 and TRBJ2-1, with 9 positions matching TRBD2. This CDR3 contains 13 residues. The junction had 4 bases not matched to a gene; V was cut back by 6 bases and J by 7 bases. In germline, CDR1 is MNHEY, CDR2 SMNVEV (reference sequence).

This clone has only one observation. The V call is TRBV5-4, the J call TRBJ2-1; TRBD2 is a possible D gene (6 bases). The V gene's germline CDR1 is SGHNT and CDR2 YYREEE (reference sequence). There are 14 residues in the CDR3. Trimming cost V 3 bases and J 7 bases, with 14 bases left between them. CDR3: CASSSGLRGNEQFF. Written as DNA, the CDR3 is TGTGCCAGCAGCTCGGGACTCCGTGGGAATGAGCAGTTCTTC.

This clone was found once. V gene TRBV13 combines with J gene TRBJ2-7; 8 bases match TRBD1. Germline CDR1 and CDR2: PRHDT and FYEKMQ (reference sequence). V trimming: 5 bases; J trimming: 6 bases; junction bases outside the gene matches: 12. The CDR3 length is 15 residues. DNA for the CDR3: TGTGCCAGCAGCCGAAAACCCGGACAGGGCGGCGAGCAGTACTTC. It encodes CASSRKPGQGGEQYF.

This rearrangement joins TRBV19 to TRBJ1-2; 9 positions match TRBD1. The CDR3 spans 12 residues. The germline V gene has CDR1 LNHDA and CDR2 SQIVND (reference sequence). J was trimmed by 7 bases and V by 6 bases; bases with no gene match: 3. DNA of the CDR3: TGTGCCAGTAGAGGGGACAGGGTTGGCTACACCTTC. This translates into CASRGDRVGYTF. Filled out from reference TRBV19 and TRBJ1-2, the complete variable domain reads DGGITQSPKYLFRKEGQNVTLSCEQNLNHDAMYWYRQDPGQGLRLIYYSQIVNDFQKGDIAEGYSVSREKKESFPLTVTSAQKNPTAFYLCASRGDRVGYTFGSGTRLTVV.